This T cell receptor (beta chain) emerged from a study of STAT5B mutations in CD4+ large granular lymphocyte leukemia. Study observations and caveats: Top patient clones used TRBV06 genes more often: 8/27 versus 2/35 in controls.

In the case of this clone: The target antigen is unknown.

Germline V gives CDR1 DFQATT, CDR2 SNEGSKA (reference sequence). The CDR3 contains 11 residues. V lost 5 bases and J 2 bases, leaving 7 bases between the germline ends. The assay was immunoSEQ multiplex PCR, and TCRdb's table has in-frame clones only and misses some. The table lists tens of thousands of clones, around 80% of them singletons, with 6.5% to 9% in the top ten. The source is a human donor in good health. The chain has TRBV20-1 and TRBJ2-7; D is perhaps TRBD1 (6 bases). The material sequenced was CD4+ T cells from blood buffy coats. The CDR3 sequence: CSAGDTYEQYF. The CDR3 nucleotides are TGCAGTGCTGGGGACACCTACGAGCAGTACTTC.